What follows are 26 T cell receptor beta chains derived from one specimen sequenced in a study of molecular identifiers for immune sequencing clone quantification. A single record per CDR3 protein comes from TCRdb applying MiXCR to the PCR reads. In the table there are just over 35,000 distinct CDR3 sequences, less than 20% of which are singletons. Sequences were obtained from naive CD8+ T cells from blood, with Jurkat cell RNA spiked in. As to subset: FACS-sorted CD8+CD4-CCR7+CD45RA+ naive T cells. These receptors were collected from a human donor in good health. Some libraries in this study had Jurkat cell RNA spiked in.

A remark on this clonotype: Being one base from a much bigger clone, this may be a read error. The rearrangement uses TRBV15 and TRBJ1-1; D gene ambiguous. Trimming removed 4 bases at V and 1 base at J, with 16 bases between. Germline V CDR1 and CDR2: LNHNV, YYDKDF (reference sequence). CDR3 length equals 16 residues. The CDR3 here is CATSTPTQDGNTEAFF. CDR3 DNA: TGTGCCACCAGCACGCCTACTCAGGACGGGAACACTGAAGCTTTCTTT.

This clonotype has a count of ten or more. This sequence joins TRBV7-2 and TRBJ1-5, with a weak D call TRBD1 (5 bases). The CDR3 covers 15 residues. V gave up 5 bases and J gave up 2 bases, with 13 bases separating them. CDR1 SGHTA and CDR2 FQGNSA come from the germline V gene. CDR3 sequence: CASSPGGVGNQPQHF. The CDR3, as DNA: TGTGCCAGCAGCCCCGGGGGTGTTGGCAATCAGCCCCAGCATTTT.

This clonotype was observed many times. The chain recombines TRBV6-2 or TRBV6-3 with TRBJ1-5, with D unclear. The CDR3 is 14 amino acids. Germline CDR1 MNHEY, CDR2 SVGEGT. Trimming took 6 bases from V and 2 from J, leaving 11 bases between them. CDR3 loop: CASRFIWGNQPQHF. CDR3 coding DNA: TGTGCCAGCAGGTTTATTTGGGGCAATCAGCCCCAGCATTTT.

Ten or more counts support this clonotype. This rearrangement joins TRBV6-1 to TRBJ1-3, with D perhaps TRBD1 (5 bases). Trimming stripped 7 bases from V and 6 bases from J, with 16 bases between. CDR1 is MNHNS, CDR2 SASEGT, per germline. This CDR3 is built from 14 residues. As DNA, the CDR3 is TGTGCCAGCACCGTGGAGGGGCCGCCAAACACCATATATTTT. This codes for CASTVEGPPNTIYF.

Comment on this clonotype: A read error may be the cause here, since a much bigger clone is one base away. The rearrangement uses TRBV5-8 and TRBJ2-7; tentative D call: TRBD2 (5 bases). The CDR3 spans 14 residues. Germline loops: CDR1 SGHTS, CDR2 YDEGEE. In DNA form, the CDR3 reads TGTACCAGCAGCCTCGGGGTCCTAGAGGACGAGCAGTACTTC. This encodes CTSSLGVLEDEQYF.

This clonotype has ten or more counts. V and J are TRBV6-6 and TRBJ2-3; possible D gene TRBD2, 5 bases. The V gene lost 2 bases and the J gene lost 4 bases, with 10 bases spanning the gap. This CDR3 has 14 amino acids. Germline-derived CDR1 and CDR2 are MNHNY and SVGAGI (reference sequence). The CDR3 DNA sequence: TGTGCCAGCAGTTACAGCGGTCCCCCAGATACGCAGTATTTT. Translated: CASSYSGPPDTQYF.

The chain links TRBV7-9 to TRBJ2-1; 11 bases map to TRBD2. The CDR3 contains 17 residues. Trimming at V came to 2 bases and at J to 10 bases, leaving 13 bases not matched to a gene. Germline V CDR1 and CDR2: SEHNR, FQNEAQ (reference sequence). The CDR3 DNA is TGTGCCAGCAGCTTAAGTAGCGGGAGGGAAGACCATTGGGAGCAGTTCTTC. The encoded protein is CASSLSSGREDHWEQFF. The complete variable domain, with remaining parts taken from reference TRBV7-9 and TRBJ2-1, reads DTGVSQNPRHKITKRGQNVTFRCDPISEHNRLYWYRQTLGQGPEFLTYFQNEAQLEKSRLLSDRFSAERPKGSFSTLEIQRTEQGDSAMYLCASSLSSGREDHWEQFFGPGTRLTVL.

This clonotype appeared many times. This chain links TRBV4-3 with TRBJ2-2; TRBD1 agrees at 9 bases. Germline CDR1 and CDR2: LGHNA and YSLEER. The V gene end was trimmed by 0 bases and the J gene end by 5 bases; junction bases not matched to a gene: 1. The CDR3 runs 15 residues. The DNA for the CDR3 is TGCGCCAGCAGCCAAGAAGGGACAGGGACCGGGGAGCTGTTTTTT. Amino acids: CASSQEGTGTGELFF.

This chain connects TRBV19 to TRBJ2-7; tentatively, D is TRBD2 (5 bases). CDR1 is LNHDA, CDR2 SQIVND, per germline (reference sequence). Trimming stripped 3 bases from V and 3 bases from J, with 12 bases between. The CDR3 extends over 14 amino acids. Here the CDR3 DNA reads TGTGCCAGTAGTATTTGGACTGGGGTCTACGAGCAGTACTTC. It is translated as CASSIWTGVYEQYF. Drawing the rest from reference TRBV19 and TRBJ2-7, the complete variable domain is DGGITQSPKYLFRKEGQNVTLSCEQNLNHDAMYWYRQDPGQGLRLIYYSQIVNDFQKGDIAEGYSVSREKKESFPLTVTSAQKNPTAFYLCASSIWTGVYEQYFGPGTRLTVT.

This clonotype has at least ten counts. The J gene is TRBJ2-5, the V gene TRBV9; TRBD2 agrees at 8 bases. Trimming removed 3 bases from V and 4 bases from J; junction bases left unmatched: 11. CDR1 and CDR2 from the germline V gene are SGDLS and YYNGEE. CDR3 length: 16 residues. The CDR3 spells CASSARGGGTRETQYF. DNA of the CDR3: TGTGCCAGCAGCGCCAGAGGGGGGGGGACTAGAGAGACCCAGTACTTC. Full variable domain (remainder filled in from reference TRBV9 and TRBJ2-5): DSGVTQTPKHLITATGQRVTLRCSPRSGDLSVYWYQQSLDQGLQFLIQYYNGEERAKGNILERFSAQQFPDLHSELNLSSLELGDSALYFCASSARGGGTRETQYFGPGTRLLVL.

This clonotype was seen at least ten times. The CDR3 protein is CASSSDREAKNIQYF. The CDR3 DNA sequence: TGTGCCAGCAGCTCGGACAGGGAGGCCAAAAACATTCAGTACTTC. The rearrangement joins TRBV5-5 to TRBJ2-4; 8 bases are shared with TRBD1. There are 15 residues in the CDR3. CDR1 SGHKS and CDR2 YYEKEE come from the germline V gene (reference sequence). The J segment lost 1 base and the V segment lost 3 bases, leaving 3 bases of the junction unmatched.

This clonotype has more than one count but fewer than ten. V is TRBV27 and J is TRBJ2-7; no clear D gene. This CDR3 region has 16 residues. V was shortened by 6 bases and J by 3 bases, with 21 bases between the two germline ends. Germline V lookup: CDR1 MNHEY, CDR2 SMNVEV (reference sequence). The CDR3 region has the DNA TGTGCCAGCAGAAAGTTCGCGGACGGTAATTTCTACGAGCAGTACTTC. The encoded protein is CASRKFADGNFYEQYF.

This clonotype was counted many times. The V gene is TRBV7-2, the J gene TRBJ2-7; D may be TRBD2 (5 bases). CDR1 and CDR2 (germline): SGHTA, FQGNSA. The V and J ends lost 0 bases and 0 bases respectively, with 18 bases between them. The CDR3 is made up of 18 amino acids. CDR3 bases: TGTGCCAGCAGCTTAGCAGGCCTAGCAGTAATGGGCTCCTACGAGCAGTACTTC. Translated, it gives CASSLAGLAVMGSYEQYF.

This clonotype showed up many times. V gene TRBV15 combines with J gene TRBJ1-4; tentative D call: TRBD1 (6 bases). CDR1 and CDR2 (germline): LNHNV, YYDKDF (reference sequence). This CDR3 has 15 residues. The V end was cut by 2 bases, the J end by 4 bases, with 11 bases between. The CDR3 nucleotides are TGTGCCACCAGCAGAAATACAGGGAGTAATGAAAAACTGTTTTTT. Translated, it gives CATSRNTGSNEKLFF.

This clonotype was detected many times. V is TRBV9 and J is TRBJ2-7, with D maybe TRBD2 (6 bases). From germline, CDR1 is SGDLS and CDR2 YYNGEE. The V gene lost 0 bases and the J gene lost 2 bases, with 9 bases spanning the gap. The CDR3 totals 14 residues. The CDR3 spells CASSVGGVTYEQYF. The CDR3 DNA follows: TGTGCCAGCAGCGTAGGCGGGGTAACCTACGAGCAGTACTTC.

Note on this clonotype: The junction does not match germline at one end; this may be a read error. The chain is built from TRBV6-2 or TRBV6-3 and TRBJ2-3; D gene uncertain. CDR1 is MNHEY and CDR2 is SVGEGT in the germline V gene. This CDR3 contains 15 residues. The CDR3 coding sequence is TGTGCCAGCAGTCACCCCCACCGCCCCACAGTTACGCAGTATTTT. As protein: CASSHPHRPTVTQYF.

This clonotype was observed at least ten times. The chain employs TRBV28 and TRBJ2-7; either TRBD1 or TRBD2 may supply D (6 bases each). V gave up 4 bases and J gave up 5 bases, with 12 bases separating them. Germline V gene sequence: CDR1 MDHEN, CDR2 SYDVKM. The CDR3 covers 13 residues. CDR3 DNA sequence: TGTGCCAGCAGTTCCCCCGGGGGCCACGAGCAGTACTTC. This gives the protein CASSSPGGHEQYF.

A remark on this clonotype: A read error may explain this, as a much larger clone is one base away. The conserved phenylalanine or tryptophan is not found at the CDR3 terminus, so this likely reflects a read error. The V call is TRBV28, the J call TRBJ2-1; 7 positions match TRBD2. V lost 10 bases to trimming and J lost 6 bases; unmatched junction nucleotides: 9. Germline CDR1 is MDHEN and CDR2 is SYDVKM. There are 13 residues in the CDR3. DNA of the CDR3: TGTGCCACCACAGTAGCGGGCTCCAATGAGCAGTTCCTC. Protein product: CATTVAGSNEQFL.

This clonotype was seen at least ten times. The chain employs TRBV9 and TRBJ2-7; TRBD1 agrees at 10 bases. V lost 2 bases, J lost 7 bases, and 6 bases stayed unmatched. The germline V gene has CDR1 SGDLS and CDR2 YYNGEE. This CDR3 region has 14 residues. CDR3 DNA: TGTGCCAGCAGCGTCGGGACAGGGGCTTGGGAGCAGTACTTC. It specifies CASSVGTGAWEQYF.

This clonotype appeared many times. The chain joins TRBV21-1 to TRBJ2-1; the table assigns TRBD1, which was not confirmed against the DNA. TRBV21-1 is shown as a pseudogene. The length of the CDR3 is 20 residues. In DNA form, the CDR3 reads TGTGCCAGCAGCAAAAACCGGGACAGGGGCGTCGCAGCTTTCTACAATGAGCAGTTCTTC. This encodes CASSKNRDRGVAAFYNEQFF.

There are many counts of this clonotype. The rearrangement uses TRBV7-9 and TRBJ1-4; no firm D call. The V end was cut by 5 bases, the J end by 5 bases, with 21 bases between. The CDR3 covers 17 residues. Germline CDR1 SEHNR, CDR2 FQNEAQ (reference sequence). For the CDR3, the DNA is TGTGCCAGCAGCCCCCGGACGGACCAAGTAGGGAATGAAAAACTGTTTTTT. It encodes CASSPRTDQVGNEKLFF. Combining the CDR3 with reference TRBV7-9 and TRBJ1-4 gives the whole variable domain DTGVSQNPRHKITKRGQNVTFRCDPISEHNRLYWYRQTLGQGPEFLTYFQNEAQLEKSRLLSDRFSAERPKGSFSTLEIQRTEQGDSAMYLCASSPRTDQVGNEKLFFGSGTQLSVL.

The table lists this clonotype with a few counts. The CDR3 protein is CASSSGFNQPQHF. The CDR3 coding sequence is TGTGCCAGCAGTTCAGGATTCAATCAGCCCCAGCATTTT. The chain links TRBV27 to TRBJ1-5; the D is unclear. Trimming left V 4 bases short and J 3 bases short, with 7 bases between. Germline V gives CDR1 MNHEY, CDR2 SMNVEV (reference sequence). The CDR3 extends over 13 amino acids.

This clonotype has more than one count but fewer than ten. The chain recombines TRBV14 with TRBJ1-2, with a possible D match to TRBD1 (6 bases). The CDR3 totals 13 residues. Germline V gene sequence: CDR1 SGHDN, CDR2 FVKESK. Trimming left V 4 bases short and J 2 bases short, with 8 bases between. The CDR3 here is CASSRTGNYGYTF. The DNA of the CDR3 is TGTGCCAGCAGCCGAACAGGGAACTATGGCTACACCTTC.

As regards this clonotype: A much larger clone sits a single nucleotide away, making a read error possible. The genes are TRBV9 and TRBJ2-3, with D possibly matching TRBD1 (6 bases). The germline V and J ends were trimmed by 3 bases and 2 bases, with 13 bases remaining between them. CDR3 length: 15 amino acids. Germline CDR1 reads SGDLS; CDR2 reads YYNGEE. CDR3 amino acids: CASSAPGHHTDTQYF. The CDR3 DNA reads as TGTGCCAGCAGCGCCCCGGGACATCACACAGATACGCAGTATTTT.

Within the sample, this clonotype is medium-sized. The genes are TRBV7-9 and TRBJ1-2; a possible D gene is TRBD1 (6 bases). Germline values: CDR1 SEHNR, CDR2 FQNEAQ (reference sequence). This CDR3 region has 12 residues. V lost 8 bases to trimming and J lost 7 bases, with 14 bases between them. As DNA, the CDR3 is TGTGCCAGCCTGGGGACAAGAGGTGGCTACACCTTC. It specifies CASLGTRGGYTF.

This clonotype was observed many times. CDR3 amino acids: CASSSLLGPYEQYF. The CDR3 DNA reads as TGTGCCAGCAGCTCCCTGCTTGGACCCTACGAGCAGTACTTC. This chain connects TRBV7-9 to TRBJ2-7; D gene unclear. With 4 bases removed from V and 2 bases from J, the gap between germline ends came to 12 bases. Germline loops: CDR1 SEHNR, CDR2 FQNEAQ (reference sequence). The CDR3 totals 14 residues.